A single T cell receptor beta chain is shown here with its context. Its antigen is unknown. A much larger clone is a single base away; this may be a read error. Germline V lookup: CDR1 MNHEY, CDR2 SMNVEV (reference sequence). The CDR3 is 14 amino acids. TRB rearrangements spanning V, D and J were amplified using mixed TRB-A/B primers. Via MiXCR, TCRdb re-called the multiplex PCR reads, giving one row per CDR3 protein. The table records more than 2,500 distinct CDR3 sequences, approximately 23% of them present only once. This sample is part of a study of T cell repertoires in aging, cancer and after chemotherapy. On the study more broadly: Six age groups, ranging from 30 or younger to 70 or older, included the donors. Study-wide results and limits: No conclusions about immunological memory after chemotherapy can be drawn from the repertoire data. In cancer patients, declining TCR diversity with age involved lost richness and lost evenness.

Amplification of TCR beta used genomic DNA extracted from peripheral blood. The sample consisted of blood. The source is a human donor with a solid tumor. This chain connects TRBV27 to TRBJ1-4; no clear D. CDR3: CVSTREGFNEKLFF. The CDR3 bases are TGTGTCAGCACCCGAGAGGGATTTAATGAAAAACTGTTTTTT.